This note documents a single TCR beta chain sequence. This record belongs to a study of radiotherapy plus CTLA-4 blockade in lung cancer. Some clones are missing from TCRdb's copy, which holds only in-frame ones; the method was immunoSEQ multiplex PCR. The sample carries approximately 52,000 clones, 70% to 80% recorded once. CDR1 is SGHRS and CDR2 is YFSETQ in the germline V gene. The CDR3 loop spans 15 amino acids. V lost 2 bases and J 4 bases, leaving 16 bases between the germline ends. The TCR sequence derives from a human donor with non-small cell lung cancer who had a complete response to radiotherapy plus ipilimumab. Source: peripheral blood, taken from a patient treated with radiotherapy plus ipilimumab. The rearrangement uses TRBV5-1 and TRBJ2-7, with a possible D match to TRBD1 (6 bases). In DNA, the CDR3 is TGCGCCAGCAGCTTCCCCCGGGACACTGCTTACGAGCAGTACGTC. The encoded protein is CASSFPRDTAYEQYV.